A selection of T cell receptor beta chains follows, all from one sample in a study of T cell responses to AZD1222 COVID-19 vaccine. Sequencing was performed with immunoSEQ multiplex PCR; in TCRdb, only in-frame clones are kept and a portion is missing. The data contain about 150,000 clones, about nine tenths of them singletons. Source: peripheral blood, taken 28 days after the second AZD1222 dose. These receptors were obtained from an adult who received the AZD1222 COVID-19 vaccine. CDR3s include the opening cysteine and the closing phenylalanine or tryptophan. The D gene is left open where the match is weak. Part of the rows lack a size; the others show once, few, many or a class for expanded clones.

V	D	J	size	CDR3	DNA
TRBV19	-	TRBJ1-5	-	CASSIGGGLHQPQHF	TGTGCCAGTAGTATAGGAGGGGGGCTCCATCAGCCCCAGCATTTT
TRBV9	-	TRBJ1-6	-	CASSVARNSPLHF	TGTGCCAGCAGCGTAGCTAGAAATTCACCCCTCCACTTT
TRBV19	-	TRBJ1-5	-	CASSKDQARHQPQHF	TGTGCCAGTAGTAAGGATCAGGCCCGGCATCAGCCCCAGCATTTT
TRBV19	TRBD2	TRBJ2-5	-	CASSIPGGETQYF	TGTGCCAGTAGTATCCCGGGGGGGGAGACCCAGTACTTC
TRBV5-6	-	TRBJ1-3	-	CASSLDTGITGNTIYF	TGTGCCAGCAGCCTGGACACAGGGATTACTGGAAACACCATATATTTT
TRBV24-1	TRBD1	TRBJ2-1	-	CATSSTPGQGNNEQFF	TGTGCCACCAGTTCGACCCCGGGACAGGGCAACAATGAGCAGTTCTTC
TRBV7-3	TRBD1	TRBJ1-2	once	CASSSQIGDRASYGYTF	TGTGCCAGCAGCTCCCAGATCGGCGACAGGGCCTCCTATGGCTACACCTTC
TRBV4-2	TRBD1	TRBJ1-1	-	CASSPGGNTEAFF	TGTGCCAGCAGCCCAGGGGGGAACACTGAAGCTTTCTTT
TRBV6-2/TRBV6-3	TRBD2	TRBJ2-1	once	CASSQTGLAGGKQFF	TGTGCCAGCAGCCAGACGGGACTAGCGGGAGGGAAACAGTTCTTC
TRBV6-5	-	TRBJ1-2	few	CASSSAGGYGYTF	TGTGCCAGCAGTTCCGCGGGGGGATATGGCTACACCTTC
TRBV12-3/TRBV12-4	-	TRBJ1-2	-	CASNSRGGYGYTF	TGTGCCAGCAACAGCCGGGGAGGCTACGGCTACACCTTC
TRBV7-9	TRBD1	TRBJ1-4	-	CASSLGGQVNEKLFF	TGTGCCAGCAGCTTAGGGGGACAGGTAAACGAAAAACTGTTTTTT
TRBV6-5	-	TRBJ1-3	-	CASSYAGAGNTIYF	TGTGCCAGCAGTTACGCAGGTGCTGGAAACACCATATATTTT
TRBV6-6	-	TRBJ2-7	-	CASNRPPFRGAKGEQYF	TGTGCCAGCAATCGACCCCCTTTCCGGGGGGCGAAGGGGGAGCAGTACTTC
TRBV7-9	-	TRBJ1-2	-	CASSPTSPGYTF	TGTGCCAGCAGCCCAACCTCTCCGGGCTACACCTTC
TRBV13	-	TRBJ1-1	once	CASSHGTTTEAFF	TGTGCCAGCAGCCACGGGACGACCACTGAAGCTTTCTTT
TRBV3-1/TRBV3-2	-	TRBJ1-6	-	CASSQEWGGGSPLHF	TGTGCCAGCAGCCAAGAATGGGGGGGCGGATCACCCCTCCACTTT
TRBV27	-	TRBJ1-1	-	CASSQAGENTEAFF	TGTGCCAGCAGTCAGGCAGGGGAAAACACTGAAGCTTTCTTT
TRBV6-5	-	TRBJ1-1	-	CASSYGPGWNTEAFF	TGTGCCAGCAGTTACGGGCCGGGGTGGAACACTGAAGCTTTCTTT
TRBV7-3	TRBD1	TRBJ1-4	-	CASSKGQGRGEKLFF	TGTGCCAGCAGCAAGGGACAGGGCCGTGGTGAAAAACTGTTTTTT
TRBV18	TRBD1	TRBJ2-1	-	CASSLLQGVKLNEQFF	TGTGCCAGCTCACTGTTACAGGGGGTTAAGCTAAATGAGCAGTTCTTC
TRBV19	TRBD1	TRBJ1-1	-	CASRPGTGKVTEAFF	TGTGCCAGCAGACCCGGGACAGGGAAGGTCACTGAAGCTTTCTTT
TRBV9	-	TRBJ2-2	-	CASSEPGAGGGGLSTGELFF	TGTGCCAGCAGCGAGCCCGGGGCAGGGGGCGGGGGTTTGAGCACCGGGGAGCTGTTTTTT
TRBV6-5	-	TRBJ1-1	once	CASSYSRQGNTEAFF	TGTGCCAGCAGTTACTCTCGGCAGGGGAACACTGAAGCTTTCTTT
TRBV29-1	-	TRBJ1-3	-	CSALGQVSGNTIYF	TGCAGCGCCCTCGGCCAAGTCTCTGGAAACACCATATATTTT
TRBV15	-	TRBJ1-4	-	CATSRGGRTEKLFF	TGTGCCACCAGCAGGGGGGGGCGTACTGAAAAACTGTTTTTT
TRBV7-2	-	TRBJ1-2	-	CASSSMSGYGYTF	TGTGCCAGCAGCAGTATGTCGGGCTATGGCTACACCTTC
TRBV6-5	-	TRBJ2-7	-	CASRGSPYEQYF	TGTGCCAGCAGGGGGTCCCCCTACGAGCAGTACTTC
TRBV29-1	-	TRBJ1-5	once	CSVADGTWQPQHF	TGCAGCGTGGCGGACGGGACATGGCAGCCCCAGCATTTT
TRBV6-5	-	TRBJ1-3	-	CASSYGVGASGNTIYF	TGTGCCAGCAGTTACGGGGTAGGGGCCTCTGGAAACACCATATATTTT
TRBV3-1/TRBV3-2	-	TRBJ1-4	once	CASSQYRTTNEKLFF	TGTGCCAGCAGCCAGTACAGGACAACTAATGAAAAACTGTTTTTT
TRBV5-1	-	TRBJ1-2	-	CASSLSDLYGYTF	TGCGCCAGCAGCTTATCGGATCTCTATGGCTACACCTTC
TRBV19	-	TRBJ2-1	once	CASSLRQEQFF	TGTGCCAGTAGTCTTCGTCAGGAGCAGTTCTTC
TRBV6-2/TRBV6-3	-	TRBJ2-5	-	CASSYQPGRTQETQYF	TGTGCCAGCAGTTACCAACCGGGGCGAACCCAAGAGACCCAGTACTTC
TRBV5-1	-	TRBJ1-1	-	CASSFAGQNTEAFF	TGCGCCAGCAGCTTCGCAGGGCAGAACACTGAAGCTTTCTTT
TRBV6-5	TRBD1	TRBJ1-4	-	CASRRTGFNEKLFF	TGTGCCAGCAGGCGGACAGGGTTCAATGAAAAACTGTTTTTT
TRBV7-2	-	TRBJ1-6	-	CASSFSISVNNSPLHF	TGTGCCAGCAGCTTCTCCATCAGCGTAAATAATTCACCCCTCCACTTT
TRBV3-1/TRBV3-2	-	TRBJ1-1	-	CASSQVNTEAFF	TGTGCCAGCAGCCAGGTGAACACTGAAGCTTTCTTT
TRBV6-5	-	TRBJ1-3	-	CASSYSKARRGNTIYF	TGTGCCAGCAGTTACTCGAAGGCCAGGAGAGGAAACACCATATATTTT
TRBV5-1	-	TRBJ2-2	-	CASSLLTGRAATGELFF	TGCGCCAGCAGCCTCCTGACAGGGAGGGCGGCCACCGGGGAGCTGTTTTTT
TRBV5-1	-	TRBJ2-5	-	CASSLAEGYVGRETQYF	TGCGCCAGCAGCTTGGCGGAGGGCTATGTCGGTCGGGAGACCCAGTACTTC
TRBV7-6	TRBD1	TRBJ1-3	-	CATRQGPHSGNTIYF	TGTGCCACGAGACAGGGGCCGCACTCTGGAAACACCATATATTTT
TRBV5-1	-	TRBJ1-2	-	CASSTSREAYGYTF	TGCGCCAGCAGTACCTCTCGGGAAGCCTATGGCTACACCTTC
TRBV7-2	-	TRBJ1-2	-	CASSFSRSNYGYTF	TGTGCCAGCAGCTTTTCTCGGTCTAACTATGGCTACACCTTC
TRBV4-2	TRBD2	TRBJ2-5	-	CASSPKRGQETQYF	TGTGCCAGCAGTCCAAAGCGGGGGCAAGAGACCCAGTACTTC
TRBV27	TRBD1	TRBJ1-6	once	CASRSLQGTDSPLHF	TGTGCCAGCAGGAGTTTACAGGGGACGGATTCACCCCTCCACTTT
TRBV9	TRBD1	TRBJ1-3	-	CASSEGQGRNTIYF	TGTGCCAGCAGCGAGGGACAGGGAAGAAACACCATATATTTT
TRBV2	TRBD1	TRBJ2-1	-	CASSADRDNEQFF	TGTGCCAGCAGTGCGGACAGGGACAATGAGCAGTTCTTC